This TCR beta chain was identified during a study of blood T cell repertoires in COVID-19. Method: immunoSEQ multiplex PCR; TCRdb's copy keeps in-frame clones and lacks some. The data show 130,000 to 150,000 clones, roughly 86% seen once. Germline CDR1 is SGHRS and CDR2 is YFSETQ. J lost 9 bases, V lost 1 base, and 6 bases had no gene match. The CDR3 is 15 residues long. The TCR originated in a human donor in a cohort sampled during active COVID-19. V usage is TRBV5-1 and J usage is TRBJ2-1; 11 positions agree with TRBD2. Sequencing was performed on peripheral blood. Written as DNA, the CDR3 is TGCGCCAGCAGCTTGCTTAGCGGGGGGGCCAGTGAGCAGTTCTTC. Translating gives CASSLLSGGASEQFF.